The rows below give T cell receptor beta chains drawn from one sample of a study of post-analysis software for immune sequencing data. TCRdb reanalysed the PCR reads using MiXCR and keeps one entry per CDR3 protein. The table has about half a million distinct CDR3 sequences, 40% to 55% seen once; the top ten hold over 10%. Sequencing was carried out using blood. The receptors derive from a girl between 10 and 17 years old with multiple sclerosis. CDR3s include the opening cysteine and the closing phenylalanine or tryptophan. D genes are given only for firm matches. The listing skips clone size in some rows; elsewhere it reads once, few, many or a size class.

V: TRBV7-2
size: -
J: TRBJ2-7
D: TRBD1
CDR3: CASSFYNRGPYEQYF
DNA: TGTGCCAGCAGCTTCTATAACAGGGGCCCCTACGAGCAGTACTTC

V: TRBV9
size: -
J: TRBJ2-3
D: TRBD2
CDR3: CASSVVGAGNADTQYF
DNA: TGTGCCAGCAGCGTAGTAGGAGCGGGAAATGCAGATACGCAGTATTTT

V: TRBV10-3
size: many
J: TRBJ2-1
D: TRBD2
CDR3: CAISAGLAGGQEQFF
DNA: TGTGCCATCAGTGCTGGACTAGCGGGAGGCCAGGAGCAGTTCTTC

V: TRBV4-2
size: -
J: TRBJ2-1
D: -
CDR3: CASSHHSGSSYNEQFF
DNA: TGTGCCAGCAGCCACCATAGCGGTAGCTCCTACAATGAGCAGTTCTTC

V: TRBV29-1
size: -
J: TRBJ2-4
D: TRBD1
CDR3: CSVGPTGSKNIQYF
DNA: TGCAGCGTTGGCCCGACAGGGTCCAAAAACATTCAGTACTTC

V: TRBV4-1
size: -
J: TRBJ2-3
D: TRBD2
CDR3: CASSPLAGGVAGTDTRYF
DNA: TGCGCCAGCAGCCCACTAGCGGGAGGAGTTGCGGGCACAGATACGCGGTATTTT

V: TRBV6-1
size: -
J: TRBJ1-5
D: -
CDR3: CASSEGDQPQHF
DNA: TGTGCCAGCAGTGAAGGGGATCAGCCCCAGCATTTT

V: TRBV5-4
size: few
J: TRBJ2-1
D: -
CDR3: CASSSPGSQFF
DNA: TGTGCCAGCAGCTCTCCGGGATCCCAGTTCTTC

V: TRBV7-9
size: -
J: TRBJ2-1
D: -
CDR3: CASSLVASGADFF
DNA: -

V: TRBV20-1
size: -
J: TRBJ1-2
D: -
CDR3: CSAGLTRLLNYGYTF
DNA: TGCAGTGCTGGGCTTACGCGGCTCTTGAACTATGGCTACACCTTC

V: TRBV10-1
size: -
J: TRBJ2-7
D: TRBD2
CDR3: CASSEASGTYEQYF
DNA: TGCGCCAGCAGTGAGGCTAGCGGTACCTACGAGCAGTACTTC

V: TRBV27
size: -
J: TRBJ2-1
D: TRBD2
CDR3: CASSSQSIAGGNEQFF
DNA: TGTGCCAGCAGTTCTCAATCCATAGCGGGAGGGAATGAGCAGTTCTTC

V: TRBV28
size: few
J: TRBJ2-1
D: -
CDR3: CASSSLAGSYNEQFF
DNA: TGTGCCAGCAGTTCGCTCGCTGGCTCCTACAATGAGCAGTTCTTC

V: TRBV20-1
size: -
J: TRBJ2-5
D: TRBD2
CDR3: CSAAAGGRRETQYF
DNA: TGCAGTGCTGCCGCAGGCGGGAGACGGGAGACCCAGTACTTC

V: TRBV24-1
size: few
J: TRBJ2-1
D: -
CDR3: CATSDPTRTEQFF
DNA: TGTGCCACCAGTGATCCCACTAGGACTGAGCAGTTCTTC

V: TRBV7-9
size: -
J: TRBJ2-3
D: TRBD2
CDR3: CASSPGLALTDTQYF
DNA: TGTGCCAGCAGCCCAGGACTAGCCCTCACAGATACGCAGTATTTT

V: TRBV20-1
size: -
J: TRBJ2-7
D: TRBD1
CDR3: CSAGRVGDRAYEQYF
DNA: TGCAGTGCTGGACGGGTGGGGGACAGGGCCTACGAGCAGTACTTC

V: TRBV5-1
size: many
J: TRBJ2-7
D: TRBD1
CDR3: CASSLTGGREQYF
DNA: TGCGCCAGCAGCTTGACAGGGGGCAGGGAGCAGTACTTC

V: TRBV29-1
size: -
J: TRBJ2-7
D: -
CDR3: CSVEVPRVASYEQYF
DNA: TGCAGCGTTGAAGTCCCCAGGGTGGCCTCCTACGAGCAGTACTTC

V: TRBV19
size: few
J: TRBJ1-2
D: -
CDR3: CASSTDREVYTF
DNA: TGTGCCAGTAGTACAGATCGGGAGGTCTACACCTTC

V: TRBV27
size: few
J: TRBJ2-3
D: TRBD2
CDR3: CASSLLTSGIARTDTQYF
DNA: TGTGCCAGCAGTTTATTGACTAGCGGTATAGCTCGCACAGATACGCAGTATTTT

V: TRBV29-1
size: -
J: TRBJ1-1
D: TRBD1
CDR3: CSVEATAQGGGAFF
DNA: TGCAGCGTTGAAGCGACAGCACAGGGGGGGGGAGCTTTCTTT

V: TRBV5-1
size: -
J: TRBJ2-1
D: TRBD2
CDR3: CASSKTSGAYNEQFF
DNA: TGCGCCAGCAGCAAGACTAGCGGGGCCTACAATGAGCAGTTCTTC

V: TRBV7-2
size: -
J: TRBJ2-7
D: -
CDR3: CASSLGGGPNYEQYF
DNA: TGTGCCAGCAGCTTAGGCGGTGGGCCGAACTACGAGCAGTACTTC

V: TRBV28
size: -
J: TRBJ2-1
D: -
CDR3: CASGLREQFF
DNA: TGTGCCAGCGGCTTGCGCGAGCAGTTCTTC

V: TRBV3-1
size: few
J: TRBJ1-1
D: -
CDR3: CASSQQKNTEAFF
DNA: TGTGCCAGCAGCCAGCAAAAGAACACTGAAGCTTTCTTT

V: TRBV6-2/TRBV6-3
size: -
J: TRBJ2-5
D: -
CDR3: CASSYLGLIQETQYF
DNA: TGTGCCAGCAGTTACCTTGGACTAATACAAGAGACCCAGTACTTC

V: TRBV6-5
size: -
J: TRBJ2-7
D: -
CDR3: CASSYALGTDAYEQYF
DNA: TGTGCCAGCAGTTACGCCCTCGGGACGGACGCCTACGAGCAGTACTTC

V: TRBV20-1
size: -
J: TRBJ2-5
D: TRBD2
CDR3: CSAEAAGGRQETQYF
DNA: TGCAGTGCAGAGGCAGCGGGAGGGCGACAAGAGACCCAGTACTTC

V: TRBV29-1
size: many
J: TRBJ2-7
D: TRBD1
CDR3: CSAGPGQGAYEQYF
DNA: TGCAGCGCCGGACCGGGACAGGGGGCCTACGAGCAGTACTTC

V: TRBV7-3
size: -
J: TRBJ2-1
D: -
CDR3: CASPMKRRPVLSYNEQFF
DNA: TGTGCCAGCCCCATGAAGCGGAGGCCTGTATTATCCTACAATGAGCAGTTCTTC

V: TRBV5-1
size: few
J: TRBJ1-6
D: -
CDR3: CASSPDSFGSPLHF
DNA: TGCGCCAGCAGTCCGGACAGTTTCGGCTCACCCCTCCACTTT

V: TRBV12-3/TRBV12-4
size: few
J: TRBJ2-7
D: -
CDR3: CASSTLKSSSYEQYF
DNA: TGTGCCAGCAGTACCCTCAAGTCAAGCTCCTACGAGCAGTACTTC

V: TRBV7-3
size: -
J: TRBJ1-4
D: TRBD1
CDR3: CASSPQGRGRGEKLFF
DNA: TGTGCCAGCAGCCCCCAAGGAAGGGGGCGTGGGGAAAAACTGTTTTTT

V: TRBV24-1
size: -
J: TRBJ1-5
D: -
CDR3: CATRDINRNQPQHF
DNA: TGTGCCACCAGGGATATAAACAGGAACCAGCCCCAGCATTTT

V: TRBV6-4
size: once
J: TRBJ2-2
D: -
CDR3: CASSPDRGGMSGELFF
DNA: TGTGCCAGCAGTCCCGACAGAGGCGGAATGTCCGGGGAGCTGTTTTTT

V: TRBV29-1
size: -
J: TRBJ2-5
D: -
CDR3: CSARELHDQETQYF
DNA: TGCAGCGCCAGGGAACTTCACGACCAAGAGACCCAGTACTTC

V: TRBV9
size: -
J: TRBJ2-5
D: TRBD2
CDR3: CASISPHSGSQETQYF
DNA: TGTGCCAGCATCTCCCCCCATAGCGGGTCCCAAGAGACCCAGTACTTC